The subject of this entry is one TCR beta chain. Its specificity is not known. This sample was taken from a study of CXCR3-negative and CXCR3-positive naive CD8 T cells. Study-wide results and limits: Greater hydrophobicity was found in TRB CDR3s of CXCR3-positive naive cells than of CXCR3-negative naive cells.

The authors made the TRB cDNA libraries by 5' RACE using UMI labels. TCRdb reprocessed the 5' RACE reads; each CDR3 protein has one entry and no DNA is given. The sample has some 85,000 distinct CDR3 sequences. The sequencing sample was made of naive CXCR3+ CD8+ T cells from blood. Subset of the sample: CD45RO-CCR7+CD27+CD95- naive CD8+ T cells expressing CXCR3 (TNR3+). This TCR was recovered from a human donor in good health. Some clones in this sample may be carry-over from other donors' samples.

The CDR3 reads CASSLGGSPFTDTQYF. V usage is TRBV7-2 and J usage is TRBJ2-3; TCRdb returns TRBD2, unconfirmable since there is no DNA. Germline CDR1 reads SGHTA; CDR2 reads FQGNSA. CDR3 length: 16 amino acids. Variable domain in full (rest from reference TRBV7-2 and TRBJ2-3): GAGVSQSPSNKVTEKGKDVELRCDPISGHTALYWYRQSLGQGLEFLIYFQGNSAPDKSGLPSDRFSAERTGGSVSTLTIQRTQQEDSAVYLCASSLGGSPFTDTQYFGPGTRLTVL.